This T cell receptor (beta chain) was identified during a study of blood T cell repertoires in COVID-19. Across the whole study: Acute-phase and convalescent COVID-19 samples originated in the United States, Italy and Spain. Nucleic acid was either cDNA or gDNA, and it came from T cells, B-cell-depleted T cells, or PBMCs.

Methods used by the authors: Estimation of nucleated cell counts was performed using reference gene primer amplification. Using immunoSEQ multiplex PCR, the repertoire was profiled, and TCRdb retains in-frame clones only, with some absent. D and trimming were read from the DNA, whereas the V and J calls and clone size are those reported in that table. The data show tens of thousands of clones, around 85% seen once. The count of this clone is one. V lost 5 bases to trimming and J lost 10 bases; unmatched junction nucleotides: 12. CDR3 size: 15 residues. The germline V gene encodes CDR1 SGHTA and CDR2 FQGTGA.

Input material: peripheral blood. The chain joins TRBV7-3 to TRBJ2-1; 9 nucleotides match TRBD1. This sequence originates from a man between 45 and 60 years old with acute or convalescent COVID-19. As DNA, the CDR3 is TGTGCCAGCAGCGCCGGGACAGGGCCTACAAGGGAGCAGTTCTTC. Its protein product is CASSAGTGPTREQFF.